These T cell receptor beta chains were read from a single sample in a study of response to subunit inactivated influenza vaccine. MiXCR, run by TCRdb on the RT-PCR reads, gives a single entry per CDR3 protein. The sample records under 800,000 distinct CDR3 sequences, 14% being singletons. The sequences come from PBMCs from blood, collected 14 days before vaccination. The receptors derive from a middle-aged man who received an inactivated influenza vaccine. Both conserved end residues are part of each CDR3. A D gene is named only where the DNA matches it firmly. Only part of the rows carry a size: once, few, many, or a class if the clone is expanded.

>TRBV10-3|TRBJ2-2|-|TRBD1|15
CAISRDRGDTGELFF
TGTGCCATCAGTCGGGACAGGGGAGATACCGGGGAGCTGTTTTTT
>TRBV6-1|TRBJ2-1|few|-|16
CASSERGTAPYNEQFF
TGTGCCAGCAGTGAACGGGGGACCGCCCCCTACAATGAGCAGTTCTTC
>TRBV27|TRBJ2-3|many|-|11
CASMTGFTQYF
TGTGCCAGTATGACAGGTTTTACGCAGTATTTT
>TRBV29-1|TRBJ2-6|-|-|13
CSVKNSGANVLTF
TGCAGCGTAAAGAACTCTGGGGCCAACGTCCTGACTTTC
>TRBV29-1|TRBJ1-3|many|-|16
CSVSTPSQGAGNTIYF
TGCAGCGTTTCCACCCCCTCGCAGGGTGCTGGAAACACCATATATTTT
>TRBV5-1|TRBJ2-5|-|-|14
CASSLGQSQETQYF
TGCGCCAGCAGCTTGGGGCAGAGCCAAGAGACCCAGTACTTC
>TRBV10-3|TRBJ2-3|few|-|11
CATRGTDTQYF
TGTGCCACTAGGGGGACAGATACGCAGTATTTT
>TRBV2|TRBJ2-2|-|-|18
CASSEGWGWSANTGELFF
TGTGCCAGCAGTGAGGGCTGGGGGTGGTCCGCGAACACCGGGGAGCTGTTTTTT
>TRBV27|TRBJ2-2|few|TRBD2|16
CASSKLAGDGTGELFF
TGTGCCAGCAGCAAACTAGCGGGGGACGGCACCGGGGAGCTGTTTTTT
>TRBV7-9|TRBJ2-1|-|-|15
CASSPRGVVDNEQFF
TGTGCCAGCAGCCCCAGGGGGGTGGTGGACAATGAGCAGTTCTTC
>TRBV27|TRBJ2-5|few|TRBD2|17
CASSPYPMGLAGETQYF
TGTGCCAGCAGTCCCTACCCCATGGGACTAGCGGGAGAGACCCAGTACTTC
>TRBV28|TRBJ2-7|few|TRBD1|14
CACSKDRVNYEQYF
TGTGCCTGTTCAAAGGACAGGGTCAACTACGAGCAGTACTTC
>TRBV7-2|TRBJ1-4|few|-|15
CASGAQGVTNEKLFF
TGTGCCAGCGGGGCCCAGGGAGTAACTAATGAAAAACTGTTTTTT
>TRBV20-1|TRBJ1-5|few|-|16
CSARVAAGKKNQPQHF
TGCAGTGCTAGAGTAGCGGCAGGAAAGAAGAATCAGCCCCAGCATTTT
>TRBV2|TRBJ2-5|-|TRBD1|15
CASTVDRGLWETQYF
TGTGCCAGCACCGTGGACAGGGGGCTTTGGGAGACCCAGTACTTC
>TRBV29-1|TRBJ1-3|-|-|12
CSVRDGGNTIYF
TGCAGCGTTCGAGATGGTGGAAACACCATATATTTT
>TRBV7-3|TRBJ1-4|-|TRBD1|13
CASARDRGEKLFF
TGTGCCAGCGCCCGGGACAGGGGTGAAAAACTGTTTTTT
>TRBV29-1|TRBJ2-7|-|-|16
CSVGLVGAGASYEQYF
TGCAGCGTCGGGCTTGTTGGGGCCGGGGCCTCCTACGAGCAGTACTTC